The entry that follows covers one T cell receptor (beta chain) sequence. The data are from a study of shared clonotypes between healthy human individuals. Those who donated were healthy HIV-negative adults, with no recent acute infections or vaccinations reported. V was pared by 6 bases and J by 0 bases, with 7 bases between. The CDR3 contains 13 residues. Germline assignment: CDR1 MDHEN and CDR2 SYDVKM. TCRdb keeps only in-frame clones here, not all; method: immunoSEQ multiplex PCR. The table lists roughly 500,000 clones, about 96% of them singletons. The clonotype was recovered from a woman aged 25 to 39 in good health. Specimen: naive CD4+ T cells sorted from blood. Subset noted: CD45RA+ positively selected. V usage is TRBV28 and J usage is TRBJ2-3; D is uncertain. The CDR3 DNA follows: TGTGCCAGCAGGACCGCTAGCACAGATACGCAGTATTTT. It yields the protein CASRTASTDTQYF. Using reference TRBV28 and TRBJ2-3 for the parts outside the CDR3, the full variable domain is DVKVTQSSRYLVKRTGEKVFLECVQDMDHENMFWYRQDPGLGLRLIYFSYDVKMKEKGDIPEGYSVSREKKERFSLILESASTNQTSMYLCASRTASTDTQYFGPGTRLTVL.